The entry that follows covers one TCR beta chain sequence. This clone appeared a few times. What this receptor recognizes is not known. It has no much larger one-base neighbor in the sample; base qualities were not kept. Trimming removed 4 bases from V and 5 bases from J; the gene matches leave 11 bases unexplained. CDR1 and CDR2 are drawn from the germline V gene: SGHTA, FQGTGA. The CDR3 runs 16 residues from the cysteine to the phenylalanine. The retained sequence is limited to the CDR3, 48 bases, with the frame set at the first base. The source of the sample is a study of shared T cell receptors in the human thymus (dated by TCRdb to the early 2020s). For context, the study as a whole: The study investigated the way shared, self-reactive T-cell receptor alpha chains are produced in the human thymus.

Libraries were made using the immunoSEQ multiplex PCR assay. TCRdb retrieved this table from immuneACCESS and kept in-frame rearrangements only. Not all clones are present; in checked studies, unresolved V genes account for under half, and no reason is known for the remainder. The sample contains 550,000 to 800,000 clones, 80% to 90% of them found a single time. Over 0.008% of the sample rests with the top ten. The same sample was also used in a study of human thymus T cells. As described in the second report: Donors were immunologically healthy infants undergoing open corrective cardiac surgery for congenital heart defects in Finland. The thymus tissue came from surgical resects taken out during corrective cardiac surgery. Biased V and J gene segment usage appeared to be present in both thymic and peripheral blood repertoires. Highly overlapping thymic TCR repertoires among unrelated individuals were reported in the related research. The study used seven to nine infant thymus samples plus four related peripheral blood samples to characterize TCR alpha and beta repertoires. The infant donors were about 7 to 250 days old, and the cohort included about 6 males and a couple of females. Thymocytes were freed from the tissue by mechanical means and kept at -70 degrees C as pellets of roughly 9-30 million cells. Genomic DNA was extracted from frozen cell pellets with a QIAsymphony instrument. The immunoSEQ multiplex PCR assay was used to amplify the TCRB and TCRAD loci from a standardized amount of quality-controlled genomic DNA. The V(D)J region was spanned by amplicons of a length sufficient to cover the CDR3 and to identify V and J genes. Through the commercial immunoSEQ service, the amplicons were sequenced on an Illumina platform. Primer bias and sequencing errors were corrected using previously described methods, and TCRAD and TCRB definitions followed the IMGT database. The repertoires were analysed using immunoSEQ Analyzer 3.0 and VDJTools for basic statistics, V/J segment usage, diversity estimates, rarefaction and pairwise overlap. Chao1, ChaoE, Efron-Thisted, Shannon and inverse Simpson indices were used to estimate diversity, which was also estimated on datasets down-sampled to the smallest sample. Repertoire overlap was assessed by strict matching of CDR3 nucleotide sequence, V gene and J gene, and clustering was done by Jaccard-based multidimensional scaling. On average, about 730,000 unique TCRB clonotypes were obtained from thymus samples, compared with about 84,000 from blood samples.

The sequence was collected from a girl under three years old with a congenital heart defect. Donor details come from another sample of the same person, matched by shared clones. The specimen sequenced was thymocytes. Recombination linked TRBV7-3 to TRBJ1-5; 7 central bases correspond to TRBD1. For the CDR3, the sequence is CASSSWTGTPYQPQHF. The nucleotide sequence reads TGTGCCAGCAGCTCCTGGACAGGCACACCCTATCAGCCCCAGCATTTT.